This TCR beta chain was retrieved from a study of T-cell reconstitution after alpha-beta-depleted transplantation in children. The authors prepared the TCRbeta library with unique molecular identifiers. TCRdb itself ran the PCR reads through MiXCR, one entry per CDR3 protein. This table has 500,000 or so distinct CDR3 sequences, approximately 32% appearing once. The table lists this clonotype with a few counts. The ends were cut back, 2 bases at V and 6 bases at J, with 19 bases in the middle. Germline CDR1 reads GTSNPN; CDR2 reads SVGIG (reference sequence). The CDR3 covers 15 residues. The source material was PBMCs from the stem cell graft donor, sampled from the stem cell graft. The chain links TRBV30 to TRBJ1-2, with D maybe TRBD1 (5 bases). The TCR was taken from a human donor who donated a stem cell graft to a child with aplastic anemia. CDR3 in amino acids: CAWSPTISYRNGYTF. The DNA of the CDR3 is TGTGCCTGGAGTCCCACAATCTCGTACAGGAATGGCTACACCTTC.